Reported below is one TCR beta chain. Its target is not known. The sample is drawn from a study of neoadjuvant nivolumab and ipilimumab in lung cancer. Study conclusions and caveats: Resected tumors had greater TCR richness and clonality than uninvolved lung. A small number of samples were TCR sequenced.

TCRdb's copy holds only in-frame clones and misses some; the assay was immunoSEQ multiplex PCR. The repertoire has roughly 9,000 clones, 70% to 80% of them found once; the top ten carry roughly 3.2%. Trimming removed 1 base from V and 3 bases from J, with 6 bases in between. CDR1 and CDR2 (germline): MNHEY, SMNVEV (reference sequence). This CDR3 is built from 13 residues. The chain joins TRBV27 to TRBJ1-1; D gene unclear. Material: tumor tissue, obtained after neoadjuvant nivolumab, alone or with ipilimumab, at or shortly before surgery. This clonotype was obtained from an adult with non-small cell lung cancer. The CDR3, as DNA: TGTGCCAGCAGTTTATTTCCAGACACTGAAGCTTTCTTT. Its translation is CASSLFPDTEAFF.